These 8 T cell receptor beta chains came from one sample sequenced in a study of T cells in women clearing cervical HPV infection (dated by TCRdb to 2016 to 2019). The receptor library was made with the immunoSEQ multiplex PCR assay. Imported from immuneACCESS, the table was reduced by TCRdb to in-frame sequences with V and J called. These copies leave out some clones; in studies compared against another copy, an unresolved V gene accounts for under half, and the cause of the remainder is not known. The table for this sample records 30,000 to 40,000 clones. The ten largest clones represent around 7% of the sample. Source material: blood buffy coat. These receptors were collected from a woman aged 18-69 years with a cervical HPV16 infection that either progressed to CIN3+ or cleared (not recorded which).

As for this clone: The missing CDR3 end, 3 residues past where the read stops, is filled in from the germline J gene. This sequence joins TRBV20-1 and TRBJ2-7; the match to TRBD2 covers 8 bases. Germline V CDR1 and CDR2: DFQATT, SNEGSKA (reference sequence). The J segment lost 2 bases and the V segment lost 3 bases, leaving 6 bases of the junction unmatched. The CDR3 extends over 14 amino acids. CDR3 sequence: CSASDGGGTYEQYF. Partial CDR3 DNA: TGCAGTGCTAGTGACGGGGGGGGTACCTACGAG.

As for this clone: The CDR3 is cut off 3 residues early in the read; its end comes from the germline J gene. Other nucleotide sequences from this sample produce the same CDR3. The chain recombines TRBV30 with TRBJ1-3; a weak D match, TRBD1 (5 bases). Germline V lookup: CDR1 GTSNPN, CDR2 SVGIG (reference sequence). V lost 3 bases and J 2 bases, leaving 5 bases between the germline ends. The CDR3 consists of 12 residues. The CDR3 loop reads CAWRQAGNTIYF. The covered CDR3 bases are TGTGCCTGGAGACAGGCTGGAAACACC.

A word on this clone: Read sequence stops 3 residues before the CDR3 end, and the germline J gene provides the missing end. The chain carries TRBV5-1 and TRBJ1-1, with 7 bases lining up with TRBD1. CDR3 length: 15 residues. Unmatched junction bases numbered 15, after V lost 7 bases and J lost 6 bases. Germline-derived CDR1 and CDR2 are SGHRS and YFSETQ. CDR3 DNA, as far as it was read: TGCGCCAGCTCACTAGGGGGCTTCGGAATTTCTGAA. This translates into CASSLGGFGISE. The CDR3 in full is CASSLGGFGISEAFF.

The CDR3 bases that were read are TGTGCCAGCCTCTCAGGGGTCTCTGAA. It specifies CASLSGVSE. The full CDR3 sequence reads CASLSGVSEAFF. This sequence joins TRBV7-8 and TRBJ1-1; D possibly corresponds to TRBD1 (6 bases). With the read ending 3 residues before the CDR3 end, the germline J gene is used to fill in that end. The CDR3 has 12 residues. Germline CDR1 is SGHVS and CDR2 is FQNEAQ. Deletions cut 8 bases from V and 6 bases from J, with 13 bases between.

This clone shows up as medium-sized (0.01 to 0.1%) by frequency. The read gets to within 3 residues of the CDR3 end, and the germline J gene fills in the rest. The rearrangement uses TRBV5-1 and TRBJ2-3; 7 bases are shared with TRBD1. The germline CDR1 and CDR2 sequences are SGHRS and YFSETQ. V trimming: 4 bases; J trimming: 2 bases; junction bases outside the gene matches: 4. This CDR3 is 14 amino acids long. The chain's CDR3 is CASSRDSLTDTQYF. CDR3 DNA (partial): TGCGCCAGCAGCCGGGACAGCCTCACAGATACG. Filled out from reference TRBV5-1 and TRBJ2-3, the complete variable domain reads KAGVTQTPRYLIKTRGQQVTLSCSPISGHRSVSWYQQTPGQGLQFLFEYFSETQRNKGNFPGRFSGRQFSNSRSEMNVSTLELGDSALYLCASSRDSLTDTQYFGPGTRLTVL.

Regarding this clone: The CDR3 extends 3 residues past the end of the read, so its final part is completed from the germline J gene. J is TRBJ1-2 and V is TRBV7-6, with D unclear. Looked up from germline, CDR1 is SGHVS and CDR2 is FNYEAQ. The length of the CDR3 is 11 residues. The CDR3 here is CASSTSDDYTF. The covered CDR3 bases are TGTGCCAGCAGCACTAGCGATGAC.

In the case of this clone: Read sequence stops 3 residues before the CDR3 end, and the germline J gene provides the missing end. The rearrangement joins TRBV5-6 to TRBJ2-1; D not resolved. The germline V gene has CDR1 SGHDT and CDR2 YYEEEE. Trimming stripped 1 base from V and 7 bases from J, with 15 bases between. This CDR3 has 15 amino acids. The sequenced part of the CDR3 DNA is TGTGCCAGCAGCTTGAAGTTCATCAACGGGAATGAG. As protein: CASSLKFINGNE. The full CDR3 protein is CASSLKFINGNEQFF.

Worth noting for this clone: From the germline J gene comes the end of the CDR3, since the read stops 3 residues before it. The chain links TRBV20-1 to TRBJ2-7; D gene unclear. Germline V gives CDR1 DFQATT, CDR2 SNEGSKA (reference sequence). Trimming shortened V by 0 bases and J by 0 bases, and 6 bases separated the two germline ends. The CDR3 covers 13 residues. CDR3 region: CSAREGSSYEQYF. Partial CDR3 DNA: TGCAGTGCTAGAGAAGGCAGCTCCTACGAG.